One sample yielded the 10 T cell receptor beta chains listed below, sequenced in a study of T cell responses to AZD1222 COVID-19 vaccine. Data came from immunoSEQ multiplex PCR; TCRdb stores just in-frame clones and leaves some out. Altogether 150,000 to 200,000 clones are present, 85% to 90% being singletons, with the ten largest covering 5% to 7%. The sequencing here drew on peripheral blood, taken on day 0 of AZD1222 vaccination. These receptors were collected from an adult in good health.

This sequence joins TRBV6-5 and TRBJ2-2; D might be TRBD1 (5 bases). The CDR3 is 14 amino acids. CDR1 MNHEY and CDR2 SVGAGI come from the germline V gene. Trimming removed 6 bases at V and 7 bases at J, with 15 bases between. The chain's CDR3 is CASRAQGRGGELFF. CDR3 bases: TGTGCCAGCAGAGCTCAGGGTAGGGGCGGGGAGCTGTTTTTT.

This chain joins TRBV28 and TRBJ1-4; 10 bases agree with TRBD1. Trimming cost V 2 bases and J 7 bases; bases outside gene matches: 7. Germline V lookup: CDR1 MDHEN, CDR2 SYDVKM. The CDR3 totals 16 residues. CDR3 sequence (DNA): TGTGCCAGCAGTTTACCGGGGACAGGGGCTCGTGAAAAACTGTTTTTT. Its translation: CASSLPGTGAREKLFF.

The V and J genes are TRBV6-6 and TRBJ1-2; the match to TRBD1 covers 9 bases. Germline lookup yields CDR1 MNHNY and CDR2 SVGAGI (reference sequence). This CDR3 is 16 amino acids long. The J segment lost 8 bases and the V segment lost 2 bases, leaving 12 bases of the junction unmatched. The CDR3 protein is CASSYRAKDRGEGYTF. CDR3 sequence (DNA): TGTGCCAGCAGTTACCGGGCCAAAGACAGGGGGGAAGGCTACACCTTC.

The rearrangement links TRBV3-1 (or the pseudogene TRBV3-2) to TRBJ1-5; TRBD1 aligns across 8 bases. Germline V CDR1 and CDR2: LGHDT, YNNKEL (reference sequence). This CDR3 contains 13 residues. V dropped 4 bases and J dropped 7; count of bases not matched to a gene: 3. Here the CDR3 reads CASSLQGEQPQHF. The CDR3 region has the DNA TGTGCCAGCAGCCTACAGGGGGAACAGCCCCAGCATTTT.

The J gene is TRBJ2-3, the V gene TRBV19; D is tentatively TRBD1 or TRBD2 (5 bases each). The CDR3 runs 14 residues. Germline V gene data show CDR1 as LNHDA and CDR2 as SQIVND (reference sequence). The V gene lost 4 bases and the J gene lost 4 bases, with 12 bases spanning the gap. In nucleotides, the CDR3 is TGTGCCAGTAGTACAGGGACGCGATCAGATACGCAGTATTTT. Translating gives CASSTGTRSDTQYF.

This chain joins TRBV3-1 (or the pseudogene TRBV3-2) and TRBJ1-6, with D unclear. CDR3 length: 13 amino acids. Germline V gene data show CDR1 as LGHDT and CDR2 as YNNKEL (reference sequence). Deletions cut 6 bases from V and 4 bases from J, with 7 bases between. CDR3 nucleotides: TGTGCCAGCAGGGACCCGTATAATTCACCCCTCCACTTT. It translates to CASRDPYNSPLHF.

V usage is TRBV7-2 and J usage is TRBJ1-1, with TRBD1 matching 9 bases. V was clipped by 3 bases and J by 5 bases; unmatched bases: 4. The CDR3 extends over 14 amino acids. Per the germline V gene, CDR1 is SGHTA and CDR2 is FQGNSA. In DNA, the CDR3 is TGTGCCAGCAGCTTTGGGACAGGGCGGACTGAAGCTTTCTTT. This codes for CASSFGTGRTEAFF. Together with reference TRBV7-2 and TRBJ1-1, the CDR3 gives the full variable domain: GAGVSQSPSNKVTEKGKDVELRCDPISGHTALYWYRQSLGQGLEFLIYFQGNSAPDKSGLPSDRFSAERTGGSVSTLTIQRTQQEDSAVYLCASSFGTGRTEAFFGQGTRLTVV.

This clone was picked up one time. The chain combines TRBV6-5 with TRBJ1-5; weak D call: TRBD1 (5 bases). Trimming cost V 0 bases and J 3 bases, with 9 bases left between them. The CDR3 sequence is 15 residues long. Germline V gene sequence: CDR1 MNHEY, CDR2 SVGAGI. This chain's CDR3 is CASSYSARDNQPQHF. CDR3 DNA sequence: TGTGCCAGCAGTTACTCGGCCAGGGACAATCAGCCCCAGCATTTT.

The rearrangement uses TRBV11-3 and TRBJ2-1; 7 nucleotides line up with TRBD1. After removal of 4 bases from V and 4 bases from J, the junction contained 13 bases not matched to a gene. The germline CDR1 and CDR2 sequences are SGHNT and YENEEA. The CDR3 has 17 residues. The CDR3, as DNA: TGTGCCAGCAGCTACGACAGGGAAGTAGGGGCTTACAATGAGCAGTTCTTC. Its protein is CASSYDREVGAYNEQFF.

The V gene is TRBV6-2 or TRBV6-3, the J gene TRBJ1-3; possibly TRBD1 for D (5 bases). This CDR3 spans 16 amino acids. Per the germline V gene, CDR1 is MNHEY and CDR2 is SVGEGT. The ends were cut back, 2 bases at V and 2 bases at J, with 13 bases in the middle. The CDR3 loop is CASSYGWKGAGNTIYF. CDR3 DNA sequence: TGTGCCAGCAGTTACGGTTGGAAAGGGGCTGGAAACACCATATATTTT.